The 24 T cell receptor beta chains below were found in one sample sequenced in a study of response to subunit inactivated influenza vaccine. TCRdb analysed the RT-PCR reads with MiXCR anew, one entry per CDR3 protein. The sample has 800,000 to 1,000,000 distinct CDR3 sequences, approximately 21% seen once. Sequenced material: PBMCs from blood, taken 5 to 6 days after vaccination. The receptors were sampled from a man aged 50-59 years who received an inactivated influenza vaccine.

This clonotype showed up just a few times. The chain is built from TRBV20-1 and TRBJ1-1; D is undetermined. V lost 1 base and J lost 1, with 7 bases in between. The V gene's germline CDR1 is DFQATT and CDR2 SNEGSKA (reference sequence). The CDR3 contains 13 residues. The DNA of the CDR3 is TGCAGTGCTAGAGTTGAGGGGAACACTGAAGCTTTCTTT. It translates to CSARVEGNTEAFF.

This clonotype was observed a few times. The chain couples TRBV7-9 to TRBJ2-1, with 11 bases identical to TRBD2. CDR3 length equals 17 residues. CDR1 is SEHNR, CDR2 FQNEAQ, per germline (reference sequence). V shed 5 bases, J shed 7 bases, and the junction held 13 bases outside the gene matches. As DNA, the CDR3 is TGTGCCAGCAGCCCCGGTTTTCTAGCGGGGGGTTTAAATGAGCAGTTCTTC. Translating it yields CASSPGFLAGGLNEQFF.

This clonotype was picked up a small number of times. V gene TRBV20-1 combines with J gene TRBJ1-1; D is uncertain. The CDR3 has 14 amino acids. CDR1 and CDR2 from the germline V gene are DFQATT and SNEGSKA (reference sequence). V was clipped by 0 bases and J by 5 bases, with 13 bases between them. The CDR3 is CSARDSGVGTEAFF. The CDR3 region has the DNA TGCAGTGCTAGAGATAGTGGAGTAGGGACTGAAGCTTTCTTT.

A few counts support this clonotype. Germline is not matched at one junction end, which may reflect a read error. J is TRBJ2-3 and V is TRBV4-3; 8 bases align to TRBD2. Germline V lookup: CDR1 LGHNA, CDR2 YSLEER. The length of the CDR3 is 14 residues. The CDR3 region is CASSQDLDLAGLDF. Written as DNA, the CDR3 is TGCGCCAGCAGCCAAGATCTTGATTTAGCGGGGCTCGATTTT.

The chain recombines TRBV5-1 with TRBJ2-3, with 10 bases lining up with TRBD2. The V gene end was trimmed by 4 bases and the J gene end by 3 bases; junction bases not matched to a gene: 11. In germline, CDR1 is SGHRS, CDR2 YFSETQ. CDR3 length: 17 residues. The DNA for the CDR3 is TGCGCCAGCAGCCCGATAGCGGGGGGCCCCAGAACAGATACGCAGTATTTT. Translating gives CASSPIAGGPRTDTQYF.

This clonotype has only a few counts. CDR3 sequence (DNA): TGTGCCAGCAGCTTAGCGGAGGTCAGGGTCCATGAGCAGTTCTTC. The encoded protein is CASSLAEVRVHEQFF. V and J are TRBV7-6 and TRBJ2-1; D may correspond to TRBD1 or TRBD2 (5 bases each). This CDR3 contains 15 residues. The germline V gene encodes CDR1 SGHVS and CDR2 FNYEAQ. V gave up 0 bases and J gave up 8 bases, with 14 bases separating them. Filled out from reference TRBV7-6 and TRBJ2-1, the complete variable domain reads GAGVSQSPRYKVTKRGQDVALRCDPISGHVSLYWYRQALGQGPEFLTYFNYEAQQDKSGLPNDRFSAERPEGSISTLTIQRTEQRDSAMYRCASSLAEVRVHEQFFGPGTRLTVL.

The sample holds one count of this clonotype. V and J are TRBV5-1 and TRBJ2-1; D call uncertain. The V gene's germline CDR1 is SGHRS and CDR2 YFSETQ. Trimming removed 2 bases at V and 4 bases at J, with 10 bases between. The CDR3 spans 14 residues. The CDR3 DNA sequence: TGCGCCAGCAGCTTAATTATTTCGTACAATGAGCAGTTCTTC. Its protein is CASSLIISYNEQFF.

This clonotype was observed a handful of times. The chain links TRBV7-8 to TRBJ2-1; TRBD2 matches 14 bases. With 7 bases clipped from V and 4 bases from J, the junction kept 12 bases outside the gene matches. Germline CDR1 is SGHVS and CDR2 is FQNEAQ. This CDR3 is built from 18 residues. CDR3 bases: TGTGCCAGCACCCCTGTAGGGACTAGCGGGAGAGGATACAATGAGCAGTTCTTC. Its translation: CASTPVGTSGRGYNEQFF.

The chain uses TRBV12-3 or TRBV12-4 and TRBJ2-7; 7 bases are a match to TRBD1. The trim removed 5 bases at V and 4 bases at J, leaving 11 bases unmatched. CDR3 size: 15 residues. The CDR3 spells CASSPNRGSFYEQYF. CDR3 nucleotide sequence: TGTGCCAGCAGTCCAAACAGGGGTTCCTTTTACGAGCAGTACTTC.

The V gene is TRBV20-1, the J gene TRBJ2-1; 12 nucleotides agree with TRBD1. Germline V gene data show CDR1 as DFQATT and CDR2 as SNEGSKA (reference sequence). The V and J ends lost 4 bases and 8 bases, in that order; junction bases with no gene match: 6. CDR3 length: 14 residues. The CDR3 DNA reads TGCAGTGCTACTACCGGGACAGGGGGCGATGAGCAGTTCTTC. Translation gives CSATTGTGGDEQFF.

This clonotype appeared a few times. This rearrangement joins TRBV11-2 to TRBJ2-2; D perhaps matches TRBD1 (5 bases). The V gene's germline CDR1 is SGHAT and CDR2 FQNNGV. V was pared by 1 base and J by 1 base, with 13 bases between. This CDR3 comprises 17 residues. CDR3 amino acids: CASSLVQALLNTGELFF. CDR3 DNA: TGTGCCAGCAGCTTAGTACAGGCCTTACTGAACACCGGGGAGCTGTTTTTT. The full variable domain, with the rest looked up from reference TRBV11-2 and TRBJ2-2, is EAGVAQSPRYKIIEKRQSVAFWCNPISGHATLYWYQQILGQGPKLLIQFQNNGVVDDSQLPKDRFSAERLKGVDSTLKIQPAKLEDSAVYLCASSLVQALLNTGELFFGEGSRLTVL.

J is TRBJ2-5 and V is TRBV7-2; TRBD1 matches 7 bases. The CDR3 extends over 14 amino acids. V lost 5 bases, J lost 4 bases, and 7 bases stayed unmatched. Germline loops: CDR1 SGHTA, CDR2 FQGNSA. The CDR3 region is CASSKGPGGETQYF. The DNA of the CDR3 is TGTGCCAGCAGCAAAGGCCCAGGGGGAGAGACCCAGTACTTC.

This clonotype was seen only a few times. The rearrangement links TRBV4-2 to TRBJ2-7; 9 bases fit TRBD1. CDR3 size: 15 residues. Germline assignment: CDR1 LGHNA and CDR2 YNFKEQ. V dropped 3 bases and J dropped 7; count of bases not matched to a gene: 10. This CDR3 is CASSQAGQGPGEQYF. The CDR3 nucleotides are TGTGCCAGCAGCCAGGCCGGACAGGGGCCCGGAGAGCAGTACTTC.

CDR3 sequence (DNA): TGTGCCAGCAGCGCGCCCATGTACTGGGCAGATACGCAGTATTTT. Its protein is CASSAPMYWADTQYF. The chain links TRBV7-2 to TRBJ2-3; D not certain. V dropped 5 bases and J dropped 4 bases, with 16 bases sitting between them. The CDR3 length is 15 residues. CDR1 is SGHTA and CDR2 is FQGNSA in the germline V gene.

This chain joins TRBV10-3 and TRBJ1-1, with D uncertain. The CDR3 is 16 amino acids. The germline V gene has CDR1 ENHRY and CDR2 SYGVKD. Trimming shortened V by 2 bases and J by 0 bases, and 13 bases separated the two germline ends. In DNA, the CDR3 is TGTGCCATCAGTGAGGGAGTTGGGGTGTTGAACACTGAAGCTTTCTTT. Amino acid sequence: CAISEGVGVLNTEAFF.

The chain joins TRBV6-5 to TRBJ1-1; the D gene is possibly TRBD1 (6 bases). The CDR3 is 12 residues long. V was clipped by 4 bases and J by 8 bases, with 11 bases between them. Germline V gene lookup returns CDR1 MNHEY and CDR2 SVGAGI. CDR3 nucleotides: TGTGCCAGCAGTTCCGAAACAGGGGAAGCTTTCTTT. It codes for CASSSETGEAFF.

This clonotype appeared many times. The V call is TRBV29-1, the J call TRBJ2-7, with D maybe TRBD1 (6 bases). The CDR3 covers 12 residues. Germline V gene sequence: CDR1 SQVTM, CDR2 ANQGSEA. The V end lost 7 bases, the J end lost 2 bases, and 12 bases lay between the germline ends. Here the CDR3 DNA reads TGCAGCGCTCAGGGGTTTACCTACGAGCAGTACTTC. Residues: CSAQGFTYEQYF.

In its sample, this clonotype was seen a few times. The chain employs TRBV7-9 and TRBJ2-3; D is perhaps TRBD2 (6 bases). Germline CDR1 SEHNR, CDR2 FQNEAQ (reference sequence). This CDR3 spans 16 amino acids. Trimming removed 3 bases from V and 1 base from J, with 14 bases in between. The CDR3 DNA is TGTGCCAGCAGCTTCGGGACTTTTAAAGGCACAGATACGCAGTATTTT. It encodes CASSFGTFKGTDTQYF.

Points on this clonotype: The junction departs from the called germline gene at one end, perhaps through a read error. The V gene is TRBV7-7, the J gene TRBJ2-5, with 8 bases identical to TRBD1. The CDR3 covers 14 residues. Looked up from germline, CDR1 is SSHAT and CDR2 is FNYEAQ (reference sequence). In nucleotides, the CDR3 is TGTGCTAGCAGCCCAGGGGGCGGAGCAGAGACCCAGTACTTC. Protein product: CASSPGGGAETQYF. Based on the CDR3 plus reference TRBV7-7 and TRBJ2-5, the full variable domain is GAGVSQSPRYKVTKRGQDVTLRCDPISSHATLYWYQQALGQGPEFLTYFNYEAQPDKSGLPSDRFSAERPEGSISTLTIQRTEQRDSAMYRCASSPGGGAETQYFGPGTRLLVL.

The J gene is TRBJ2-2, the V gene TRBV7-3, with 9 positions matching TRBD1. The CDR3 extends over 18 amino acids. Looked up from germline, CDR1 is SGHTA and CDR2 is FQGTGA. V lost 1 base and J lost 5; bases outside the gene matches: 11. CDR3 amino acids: CASSLRLPGQGATGELFF. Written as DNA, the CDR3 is TGTGCCAGCAGCTTAAGGCTACCGGGACAGGGTGCGACCGGGGAGCTGTTTTTT.

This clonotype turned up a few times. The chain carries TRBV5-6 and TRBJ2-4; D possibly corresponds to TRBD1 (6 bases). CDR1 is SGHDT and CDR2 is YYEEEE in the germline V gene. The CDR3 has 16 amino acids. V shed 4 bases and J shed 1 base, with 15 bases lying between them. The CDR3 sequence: CASSNRVYRAKNIQYF. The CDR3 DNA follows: TGTGCCAGCAGCAACAGGGTTTATAGGGCCAAAAACATTCAGTACTTC.

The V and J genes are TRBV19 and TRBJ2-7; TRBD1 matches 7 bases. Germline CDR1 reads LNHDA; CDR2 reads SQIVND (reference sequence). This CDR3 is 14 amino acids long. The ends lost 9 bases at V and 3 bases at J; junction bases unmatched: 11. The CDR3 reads CASRYSQGLYEQYF. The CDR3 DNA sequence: TGTGCCAGCCGGTACTCACAGGGGCTCTACGAGCAGTACTTC.

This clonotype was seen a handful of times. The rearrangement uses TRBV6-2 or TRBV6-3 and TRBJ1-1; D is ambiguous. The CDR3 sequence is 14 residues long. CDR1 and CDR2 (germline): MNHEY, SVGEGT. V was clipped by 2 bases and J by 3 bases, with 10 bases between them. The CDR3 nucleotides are TGTGCCAGCAGTTACCTTAGCCGGGACACTGAAGCTTTCTTT. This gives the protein CASSYLSRDTEAFF.

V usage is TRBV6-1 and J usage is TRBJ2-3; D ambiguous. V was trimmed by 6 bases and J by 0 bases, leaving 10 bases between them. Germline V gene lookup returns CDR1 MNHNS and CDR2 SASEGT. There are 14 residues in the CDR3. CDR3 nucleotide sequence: TGTGCCAGCAGAACCGCGTGGAGCACAGATACGCAGTATTTT. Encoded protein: CASRTAWSTDTQYF.